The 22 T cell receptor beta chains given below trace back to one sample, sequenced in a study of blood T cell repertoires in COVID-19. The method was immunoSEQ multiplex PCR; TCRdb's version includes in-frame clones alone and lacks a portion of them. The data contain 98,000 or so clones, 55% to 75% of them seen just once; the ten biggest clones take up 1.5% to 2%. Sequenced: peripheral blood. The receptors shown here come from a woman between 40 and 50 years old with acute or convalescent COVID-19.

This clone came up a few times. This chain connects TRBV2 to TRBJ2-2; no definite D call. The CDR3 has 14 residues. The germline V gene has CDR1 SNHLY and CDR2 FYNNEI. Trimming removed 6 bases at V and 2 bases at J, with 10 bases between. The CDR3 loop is CASSALFNTGELFF. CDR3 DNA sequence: TGTGCCAGCAGCGCGTTATTTAACACCGGGGAGCTGTTTTTT.

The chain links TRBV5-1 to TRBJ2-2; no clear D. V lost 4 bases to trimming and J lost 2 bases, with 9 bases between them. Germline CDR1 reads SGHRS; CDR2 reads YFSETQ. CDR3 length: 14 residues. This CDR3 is CASSDDTNTGELFF. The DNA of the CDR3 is TGCGCCAGCAGCGACGACACAAACACCGGGGAGCTGTTTTTT. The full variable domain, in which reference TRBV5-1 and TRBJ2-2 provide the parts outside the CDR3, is KAGVTQTPRYLIKTRGQQVTLSCSPISGHRSVSWYQQTPGQGLQFLFEYFSETQRNKGNFPGRFSGRQFSNSRSEMNVSTLELGDSALYLCASSDDTNTGELFFGEGSRLTVL.

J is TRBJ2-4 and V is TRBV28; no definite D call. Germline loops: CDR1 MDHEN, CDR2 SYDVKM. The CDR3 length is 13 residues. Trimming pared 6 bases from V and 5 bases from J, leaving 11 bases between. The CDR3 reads CASRRDAQNIQYF. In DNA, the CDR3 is TGTGCCAGCAGGCGAGATGCCCAAAACATTCAGTACTTC. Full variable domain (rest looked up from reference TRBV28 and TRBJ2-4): DVKVTQSSRYLVKRTGEKVFLECVQDMDHENMFWYRQDPGLGLRLIYFSYDVKMKEKGDIPEGYSVSREKKERFSLILESASTNQTSMYLCASRRDAQNIQYFGAGTRLSVL.

CDR3 region: CASPKTSGGHNEQFF. CDR3 coding DNA: TGTGCCAGCCCCAAGACTAGCGGGGGTCACAATGAGCAGTTCTTC. This rearrangement joins TRBV28 to TRBJ2-1; TRBD2 aligns across 12 bases. The germline CDR1 and CDR2 sequences are MDHEN and SYDVKM. Trimming at V came to 8 bases and at J to 5 bases, leaving 7 bases not matched to a gene. CDR3 length: 15 residues.

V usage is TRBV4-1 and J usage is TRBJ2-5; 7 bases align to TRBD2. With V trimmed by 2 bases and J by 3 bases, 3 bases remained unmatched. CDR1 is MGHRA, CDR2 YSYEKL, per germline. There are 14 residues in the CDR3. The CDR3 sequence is CASSQRGGEETQYF. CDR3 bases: TGCGCCAGCAGCCAAAGGGGAGGGGAAGAGACCCAGTACTTC.

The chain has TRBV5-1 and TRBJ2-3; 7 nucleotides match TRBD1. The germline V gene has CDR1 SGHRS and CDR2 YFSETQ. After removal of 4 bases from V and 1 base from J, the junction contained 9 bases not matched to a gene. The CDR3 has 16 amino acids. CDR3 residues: CASSHQGQPGTDTQYF. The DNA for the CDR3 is TGCGCCAGCAGCCACCAGGGACAGCCCGGCACAGATACGCAGTATTTT.

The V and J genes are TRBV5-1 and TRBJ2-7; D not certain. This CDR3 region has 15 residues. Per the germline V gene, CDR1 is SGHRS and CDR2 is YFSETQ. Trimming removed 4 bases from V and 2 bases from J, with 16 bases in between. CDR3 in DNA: TGCGCCAGCAGCACCTCACAGTCCATGCCCTACGAGCAGTACTTC. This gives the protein CASSTSQSMPYEQYF. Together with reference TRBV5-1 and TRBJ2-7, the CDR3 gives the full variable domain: KAGVTQTPRYLIKTRGQQVTLSCSPISGHRSVSWYQQTPGQGLQFLFEYFSETQRNKGNFPGRFSGRQFSNSRSEMNVSTLELGDSALYLCASSTSQSMPYEQYFGPGTRLTVT.

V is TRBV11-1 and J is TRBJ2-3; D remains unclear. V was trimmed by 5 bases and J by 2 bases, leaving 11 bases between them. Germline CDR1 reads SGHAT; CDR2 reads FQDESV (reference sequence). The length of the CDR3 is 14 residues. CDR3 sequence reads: CASSPVGPTDTQYF. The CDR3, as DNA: TGTGCCAGCAGCCCAGTTGGGCCCACAGATACGCAGTATTTT.

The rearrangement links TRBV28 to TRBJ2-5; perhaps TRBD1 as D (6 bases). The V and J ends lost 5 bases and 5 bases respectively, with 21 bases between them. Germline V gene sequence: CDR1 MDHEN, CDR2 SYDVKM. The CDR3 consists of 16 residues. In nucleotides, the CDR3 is TGTGCCAGCAGTCCGTCAGGGGTCCCGGCCGGGGAGACCCAGTACTTC. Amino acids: CASSPSGVPAGETQYF.

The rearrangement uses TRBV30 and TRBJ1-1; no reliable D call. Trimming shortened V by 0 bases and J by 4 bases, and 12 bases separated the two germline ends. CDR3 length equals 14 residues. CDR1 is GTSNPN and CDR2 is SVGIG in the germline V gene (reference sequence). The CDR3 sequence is CAWSVWQEGTEAFF. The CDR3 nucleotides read TGTGCCTGGAGTGTATGGCAGGAGGGCACTGAAGCTTTCTTT.

The CDR3 DNA is TGTGCCATCGGACTTAGCTCCTACAATGAGCAGTTCTTC. Its protein product is CAIGLSSYNEQFF. V is TRBV10-3 and J is TRBJ2-1; maybe TRBD2 (5 bases). CDR1 ENHRY and CDR2 SYGVKD come from the germline V gene. The CDR3 has 13 residues. V gave up 8 bases and J gave up 0 bases, with 8 bases separating them.

The CDR3 sequence: CASSGTQGFGQETQYF. Written as DNA, the CDR3 is TGTGCCAGCAGCGGGACCCAGGGGTTCGGCCAAGAGACCCAGTACTTC. The chain uses TRBV5-4 and TRBJ2-5, with D possibly TRBD1 on 6 matching bases. The CDR3 contains 16 residues. CDR1 is SGHNT and CDR2 is YYREEE in the germline V gene (reference sequence). V was pared by 4 bases and J by 1 base, with 17 bases between.

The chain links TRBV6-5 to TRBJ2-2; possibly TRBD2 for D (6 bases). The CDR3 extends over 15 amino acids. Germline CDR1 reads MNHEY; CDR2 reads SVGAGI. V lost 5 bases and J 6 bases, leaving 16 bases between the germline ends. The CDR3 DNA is TGTGCCAGCAGTACCCGGGACTCGGGACCCGGGGAGCTGTTTTTT. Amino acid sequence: CASSTRDSGPGELFF.

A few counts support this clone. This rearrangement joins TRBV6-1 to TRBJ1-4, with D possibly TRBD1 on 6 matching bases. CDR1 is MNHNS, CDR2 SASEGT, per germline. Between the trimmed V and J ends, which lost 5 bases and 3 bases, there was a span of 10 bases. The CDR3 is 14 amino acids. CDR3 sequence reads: CASSSTGPNEKLFF. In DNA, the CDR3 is TGTGCCAGCAGTTCTACAGGGCCTAATGAAAAACTGTTTTTT.

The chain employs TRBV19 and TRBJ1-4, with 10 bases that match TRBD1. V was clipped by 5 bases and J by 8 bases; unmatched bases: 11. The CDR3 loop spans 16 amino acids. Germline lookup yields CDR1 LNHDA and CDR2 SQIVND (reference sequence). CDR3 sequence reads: CASSSYPGTGDEKLFF. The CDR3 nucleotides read TGTGCCAGTAGTTCTTACCCCGGGACAGGGGACGAAAAACTGTTTTTT.

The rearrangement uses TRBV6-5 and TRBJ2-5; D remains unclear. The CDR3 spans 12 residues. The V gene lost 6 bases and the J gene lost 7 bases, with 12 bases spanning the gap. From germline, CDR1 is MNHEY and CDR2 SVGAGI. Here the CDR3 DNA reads TGTGCCAGCAGGAGGCTCGAAGGGACCCAGTACTTC. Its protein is CASRRLEGTQYF.

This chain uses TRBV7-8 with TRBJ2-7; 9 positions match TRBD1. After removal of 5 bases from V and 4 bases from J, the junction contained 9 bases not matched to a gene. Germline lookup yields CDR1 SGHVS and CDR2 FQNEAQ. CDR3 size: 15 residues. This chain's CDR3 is CASSPRRQGDYEQYF. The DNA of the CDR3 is TGTGCCAGCAGCCCCAGACGACAGGGGGATTACGAGCAGTACTTC.

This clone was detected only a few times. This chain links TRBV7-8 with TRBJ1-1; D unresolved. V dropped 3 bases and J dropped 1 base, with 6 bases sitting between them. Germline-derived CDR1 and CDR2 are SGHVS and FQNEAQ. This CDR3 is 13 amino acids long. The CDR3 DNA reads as TGTGCCAGCAGCTTTCCGGGGAACACTGAAGCTTTCTTT. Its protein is CASSFPGNTEAFF.

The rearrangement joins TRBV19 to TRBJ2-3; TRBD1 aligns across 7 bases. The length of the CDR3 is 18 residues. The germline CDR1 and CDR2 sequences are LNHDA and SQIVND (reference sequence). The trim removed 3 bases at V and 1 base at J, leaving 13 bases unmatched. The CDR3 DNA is TGTGCCAGTAGTATCCGGAGACAGGGTCCATCCGGCACAGATACGCAGTATTTT. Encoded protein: CASSIRRQGPSGTDTQYF.

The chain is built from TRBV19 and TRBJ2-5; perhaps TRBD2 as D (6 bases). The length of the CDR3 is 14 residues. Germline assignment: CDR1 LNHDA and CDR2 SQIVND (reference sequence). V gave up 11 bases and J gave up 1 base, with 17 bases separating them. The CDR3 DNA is TGTGCCGTGGGAGGAAGTGCACTCCAAGAGACCCAGTACTTC. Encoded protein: CAVGGSALQETQYF.

The CDR3 region is CATRLNPQGETDTQYF. DNA for the CDR3: TGTGCCACCAGATTAAATCCACAGGGTGAAACAGATACGCAGTATTTT. This rearrangement joins TRBV5-4 to TRBJ2-3; possible D gene TRBD1, 6 bases. The CDR3 runs 16 residues. Germline V gene lookup returns CDR1 SGHNT and CDR2 YYREEE (reference sequence). Trimming pared 9 bases from V and 3 bases from J, leaving 23 bases between.

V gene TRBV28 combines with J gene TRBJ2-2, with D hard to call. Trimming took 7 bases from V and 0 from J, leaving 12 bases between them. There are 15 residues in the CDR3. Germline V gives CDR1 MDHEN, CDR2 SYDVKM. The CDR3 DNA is TGTGCCAGCACTATTTATGCCGCGAACACCGGGGAGCTGTTTTTT. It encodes CASTIYAANTGELFF.